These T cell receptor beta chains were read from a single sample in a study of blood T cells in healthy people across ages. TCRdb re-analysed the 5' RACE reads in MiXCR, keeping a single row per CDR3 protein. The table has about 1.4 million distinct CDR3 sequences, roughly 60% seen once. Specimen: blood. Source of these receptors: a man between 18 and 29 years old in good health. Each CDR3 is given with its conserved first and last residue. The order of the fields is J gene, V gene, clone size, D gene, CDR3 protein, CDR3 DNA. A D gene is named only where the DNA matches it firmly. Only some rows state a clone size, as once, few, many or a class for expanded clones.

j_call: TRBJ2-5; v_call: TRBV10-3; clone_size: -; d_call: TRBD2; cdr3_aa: CAISELLTSGHRETQYF; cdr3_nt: TGTGCCATCAGTGAGCTATTGACTAGCGGGCACCGGGAGACCCAGTACTTC
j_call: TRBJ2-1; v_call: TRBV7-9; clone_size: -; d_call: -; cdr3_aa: CASSSPLGWGYNEQFF; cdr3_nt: TGTGCCAGCAGCTCCCCTCTGGGTTGGGGTTACAATGAGCAGTTCTTC
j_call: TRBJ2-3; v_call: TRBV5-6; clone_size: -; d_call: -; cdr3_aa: CASSLGRKNSYTDTQYF; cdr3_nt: TGTGCCAGCAGCTTGGGGCGGAAGAATTCGTACACAGATACGCAGTATTTT
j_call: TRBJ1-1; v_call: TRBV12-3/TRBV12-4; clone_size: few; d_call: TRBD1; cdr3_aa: CASSPSTGGATEAFF; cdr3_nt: TGTGCCAGCAGTCCATCGACAGGGGGCGCGACTGAAGCTTTCTTT
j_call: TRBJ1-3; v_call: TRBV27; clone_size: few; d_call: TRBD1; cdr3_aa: CASSPTGAGNTIYF; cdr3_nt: TGTGCCAGCAGCCCAACAGGGGCTGGAAACACCATATATTTT
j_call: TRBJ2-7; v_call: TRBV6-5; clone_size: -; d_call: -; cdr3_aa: CASSYSGASNEQYF; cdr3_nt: TGTGCCAGCAGTTACTCGGGGGCTAGTAACGAGCAGTACTTC
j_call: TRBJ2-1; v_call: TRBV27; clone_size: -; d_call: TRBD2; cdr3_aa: CATLKRGPYNEQFF; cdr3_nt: TGTGCCACACTAAAGCGGGGGCCCTACAATGAGCAGTTCTTC
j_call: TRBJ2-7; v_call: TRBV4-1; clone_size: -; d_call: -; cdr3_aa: CASSQVLGGLLREQYF; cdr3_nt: TGCGCCAGCAGCCAAGTCTTGGGCGGACTCCTTCGCGAGCAGTACTTC
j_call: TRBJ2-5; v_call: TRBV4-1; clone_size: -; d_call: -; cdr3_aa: CASSQASRTEQETQYF; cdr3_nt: TGCGCCAGCAGCCAGGCATCACGTACAGAACAAGAGACCCAGTACTTC
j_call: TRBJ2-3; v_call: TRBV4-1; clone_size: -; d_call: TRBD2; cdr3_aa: CASSQDRGLASDTQYF; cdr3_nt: TGCGCCAGCAGCCAAGATAGGGGACTAGCGTCAGATACGCAGTATTTT
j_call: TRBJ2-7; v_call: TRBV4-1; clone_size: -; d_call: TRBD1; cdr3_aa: CASSQQGQLYEQYF; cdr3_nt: TGCGCCAGCAGCCAACAGGGACAGCTCTACGAGCAGTACTTC
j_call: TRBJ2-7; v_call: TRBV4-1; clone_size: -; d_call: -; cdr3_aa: CASSLGELYEQYF; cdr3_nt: TGCGCCAGCAGCCTCGGAGAGCTCTACGAGCAGTACTTC
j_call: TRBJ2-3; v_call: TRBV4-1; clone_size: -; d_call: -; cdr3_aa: CASTSGQSLTDTQYF; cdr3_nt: TGCGCCAGCACCTCCGGGCAGAGCCTCACAGATACGCAGTATTTT
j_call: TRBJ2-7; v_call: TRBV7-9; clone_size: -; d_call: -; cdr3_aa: CASSFPGSRRSGEQYF; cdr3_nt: TGTGCCAGCAGCTTTCCTGGTAGCAGGAGATCGGGAGAGCAGTACTTC
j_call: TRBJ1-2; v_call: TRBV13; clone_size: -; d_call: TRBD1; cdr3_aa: CASTHGQGLYGYTF; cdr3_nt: TGTGCCAGCACCCACGGACAGGGATTATATGGCTACACCTTC
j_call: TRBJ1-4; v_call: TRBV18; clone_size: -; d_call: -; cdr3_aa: CASSPGRINEKLFF; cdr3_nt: TGTGCCAGCTCACCCGGCCGGATTAATGAAAAACTGTTTTTT
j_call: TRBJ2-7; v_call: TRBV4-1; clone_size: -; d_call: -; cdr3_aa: CASSYRGGSGTNSYEQYF; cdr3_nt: TGCGCCAGCAGCTACAGGGGGGGCTCCGGGACAAACTCCTACGAGCAGTACTTC
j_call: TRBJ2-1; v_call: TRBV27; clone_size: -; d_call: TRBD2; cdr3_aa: CASMGLADNEQFF; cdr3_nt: TGTGCCAGCATGGGACTAGCGGACAATGAGCAGTTCTTC
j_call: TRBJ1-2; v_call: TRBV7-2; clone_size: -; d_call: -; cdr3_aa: CASSLGHRVFDGYTF; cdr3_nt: TGTGCCAGCAGCCTAGGCCACAGGGTATTTGATGGCTACACCTTC
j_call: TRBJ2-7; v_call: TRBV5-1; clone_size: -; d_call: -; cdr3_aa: CASGTGEQGGQYF; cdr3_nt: TGCGCCAGCGGCACCGGGGAACAGGGAGGACAGTACTTC
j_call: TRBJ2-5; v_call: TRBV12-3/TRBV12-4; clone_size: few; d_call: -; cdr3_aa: CASSFSVGLGGETQYF; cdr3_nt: TGTGCCAGCAGTTTTTCCGTGGGATTGGGGGGAGAGACCCAGTACTTC
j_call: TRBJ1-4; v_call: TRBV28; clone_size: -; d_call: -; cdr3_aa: CASSVGSTNEKLFF; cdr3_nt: TGTGCCAGCAGTGTTGGTTCAACTAATGAAAAACTGTTTTTT
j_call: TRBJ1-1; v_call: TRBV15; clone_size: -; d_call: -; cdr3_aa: CATTLGRVGTDTEAFF; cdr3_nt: TGTGCCACCACATTGGGGAGAGTAGGGACGGACACTGAAGCTTTCTTT
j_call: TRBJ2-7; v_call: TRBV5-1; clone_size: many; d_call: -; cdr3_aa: CASSLFGGSYEQYF; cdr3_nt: TGCGCCAGCAGCTTGTTTGGGGGGAGCTACGAGCAGTACTTC
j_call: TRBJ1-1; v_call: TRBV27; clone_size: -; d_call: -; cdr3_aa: CASSSLVVTREAFF; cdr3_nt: TGTGCCAGCAGTTCCCTCGTGGTTACGAGAGAAGCTTTCTTT
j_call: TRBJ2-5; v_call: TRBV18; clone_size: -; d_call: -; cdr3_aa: CASSPPDEETQYF; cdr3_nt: TGTGCCAGCTCACCACCGGATGAAGAGACCCAGTACTTC
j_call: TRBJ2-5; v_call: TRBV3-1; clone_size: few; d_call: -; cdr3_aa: CASSQELRLEETQYF; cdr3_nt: TGTGCCAGCAGCCAAGAGTTAAGACTAGAAGAGACCCAGTACTTC
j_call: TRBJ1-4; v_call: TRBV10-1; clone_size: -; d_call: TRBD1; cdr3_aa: CASSESTGNNEKLFF; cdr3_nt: TGCGCCAGCAGTGAGTCGACAGGGAATAATGAAAAACTGTTTTTT
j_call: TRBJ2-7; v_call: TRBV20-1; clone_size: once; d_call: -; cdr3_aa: CSARVDHRASYEQYF; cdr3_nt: TGCAGTGCTAGAGTCGATCACCGGGCATCTTACGAGCAGTACTTC
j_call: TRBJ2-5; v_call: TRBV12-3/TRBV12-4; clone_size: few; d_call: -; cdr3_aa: CASSPRNETQYF; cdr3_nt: TGTGCCAGCAGTCCTCGCAACGAGACCCAGTACTTC
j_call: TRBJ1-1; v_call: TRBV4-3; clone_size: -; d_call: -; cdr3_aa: CASSQSEVNEAFF; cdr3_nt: TGCGCCAGCAGCCAATCTGAAGTGAATGAAGCTTTCTTT
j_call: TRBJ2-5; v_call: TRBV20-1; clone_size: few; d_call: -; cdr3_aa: CSARVWQPAQETQYF; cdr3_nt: TGCAGTGCTAGAGTGTGGCAGCCTGCCCAAGAGACCCAGTACTTC
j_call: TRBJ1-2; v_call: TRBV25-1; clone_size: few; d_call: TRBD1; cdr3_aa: CASSLQGAEGYTF; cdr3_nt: TGTGCCAGCAGTCTCCAGGGGGCCGAGGGCTACACCTTC
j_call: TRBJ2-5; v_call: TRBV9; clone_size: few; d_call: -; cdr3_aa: CASSVAGFQETQYF; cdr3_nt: TGTGCCAGCAGCGTAGCAGGTTTCCAAGAGACCCAGTACTTC
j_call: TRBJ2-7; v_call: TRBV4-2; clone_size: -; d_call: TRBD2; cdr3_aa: CASSQRLAFDEQYF; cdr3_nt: TGTGCCAGCAGCCAACGACTAGCGTTCGACGAGCAGTACTTC
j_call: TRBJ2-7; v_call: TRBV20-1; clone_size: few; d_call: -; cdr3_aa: CSARDEGNEQYF; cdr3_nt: TGCAGTGCTAGAGATGAGGGTAACGAGCAGTACTTC
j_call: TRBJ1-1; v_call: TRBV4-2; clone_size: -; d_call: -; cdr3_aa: CASSQDNAMNTEAFF; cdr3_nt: TGTGCCAGCAGCCAAGATAATGCCATGAACACTGAAGCTTTCTTT
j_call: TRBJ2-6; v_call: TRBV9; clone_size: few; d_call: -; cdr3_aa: CASSANSGANVLTF; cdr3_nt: TGTGCCAGCAGTGCCAACTCTGGGGCCAACGTCCTGACTTTC
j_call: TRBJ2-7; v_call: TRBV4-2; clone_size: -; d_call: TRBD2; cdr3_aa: CASSQIRGGASYEQYF; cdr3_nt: TGTGCCAGCAGCCAAATCCGCGGGGGGGCATCCTACGAGCAGTACTTC
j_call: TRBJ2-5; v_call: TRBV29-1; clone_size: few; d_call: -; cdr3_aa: CSVDVNRIEETQYF; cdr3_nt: TGCAGCGTTGATGTGAACCGCATCGAAGAGACCCAGTACTTC
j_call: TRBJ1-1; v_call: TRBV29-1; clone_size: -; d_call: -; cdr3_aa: CSVDDTGTEAFF; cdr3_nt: TGCAGCGTTGATGACACGGGAACTGAAGCTTTCTTT
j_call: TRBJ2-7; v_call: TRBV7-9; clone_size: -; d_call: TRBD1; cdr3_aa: CASSPFPPDRADYEQYF; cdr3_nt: TGTGCCAGCAGCCCCTTCCCCCCTGACAGGGCCGACTACGAGCAGTACTTC
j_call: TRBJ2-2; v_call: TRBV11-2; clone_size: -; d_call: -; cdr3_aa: CASSLLAVGELFF; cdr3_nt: TGTGCCAGCAGCTTACTCGCGGTCGGGGAGCTGTTTTTT
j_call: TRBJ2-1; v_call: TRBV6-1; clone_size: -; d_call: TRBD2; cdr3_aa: CASIEREGREQFF; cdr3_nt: TGTGCCAGCATCGAACGGGAGGGCCGGGAGCAGTTCTTC
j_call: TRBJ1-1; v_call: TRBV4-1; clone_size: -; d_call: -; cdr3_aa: CASSQNTAGVYTEAFF; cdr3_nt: TGCGCCAGCAGCCAGAATACGGCAGGGGTGTATACTGAAGCTTTCTTT
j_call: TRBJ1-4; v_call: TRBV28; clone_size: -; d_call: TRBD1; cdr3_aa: CASSPGQGMAKLFF; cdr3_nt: TGTGCCAGCAGTCCGGGACAGGGTATGGCAAAACTGTTTTTT
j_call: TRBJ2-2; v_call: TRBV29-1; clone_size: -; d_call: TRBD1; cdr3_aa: CSVTGTGNGGELFF; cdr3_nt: TGCAGCGTTACCGGGACAGGGAACGGCGGGGAGCTGTTTTTT
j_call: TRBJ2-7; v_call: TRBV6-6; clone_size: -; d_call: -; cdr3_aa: CASSYGESEQYF; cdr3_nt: TGTGCCAGCAGTTACGGGGAGAGCGAGCAGTACTTC
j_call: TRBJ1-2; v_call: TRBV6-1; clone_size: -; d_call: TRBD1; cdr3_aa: CASGEGTAYGYTF; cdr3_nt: TGTGCCAGCGGAGAAGGGACAGCCTATGGCTACACCTTC
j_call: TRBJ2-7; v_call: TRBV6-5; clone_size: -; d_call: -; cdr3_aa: CASSLTDYSYEQYF; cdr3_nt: TGTGCCAGCAGCCTGACTGACTACTCCTACGAGCAGTACTTC
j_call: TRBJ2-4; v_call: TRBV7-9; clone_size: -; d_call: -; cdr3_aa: CASSSRMFQEGKNIQYF; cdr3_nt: TGTGCCAGCAGCTCGCGGATGTTTCAAGAGGGCAAAAACATTCAGTACTTC
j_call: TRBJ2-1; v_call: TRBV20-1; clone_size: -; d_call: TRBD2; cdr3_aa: CSARDVAGAVNEQFF; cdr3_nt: TGCAGTGCTAGAGACGTTGCGGGAGCCGTCAATGAGCAGTTCTTC